This TCR beta chain was sequenced in a study of OX40 agonist ivuxolimab in advanced cancers. Overall study: Patients were treated with ivuxolimab, an agonistic anti-OX40 (CD134) antibody. Study-wide results and limits: In the expanded peripheral T cells, antigen specificity was never determined. More expanded clones were found, on average, in CD8+ than in CD4+ T cells. Clonal expansion from baseline to week 6 occurred in both CD4+ and CD8+ T cells.

Repertoires were generated with immunoSEQ multiplex PCR, while TCRdb's copy carries only in-frame clones and drops some. The table has about 54,000 clones, approximately 90% seen once. Germline V CDR1 and CDR2: MGHDK, SYGVNS. Trimming removed 7 bases at V and 3 bases at J, with 13 bases between. The CDR3 is 15 residues long. Concerning this clone itself: Its matching antigen is unknown.

Source: CD4+ or CD8+ T cells sorted from blood, taken in a trial of the OX40 agonist ivuxolimab. The receptor's source is an adult with an advanced solid tumor such as melanoma, head and neck, liver or kidney cancer. The chain combines TRBV25-1 with TRBJ1-6; D not certain. CDR3 loop: CASKPPDLYNSPLHF. DNA of the CDR3: TGTGCCAGCAAACCCCCTGACCTCTATAATTCACCCCTCCACTTT.